This TCR beta chain was retrieved from a study of T cell responses to AZD1222 COVID-19 vaccine. Study results and caveats: Repertoires were collected only later (after the peak T cell response had occurred). Regions 160-218 and 743-854 held dominance among vaccine-associated CD4 TCRs, which spanned spike. Targets within unmutated variant regions were reportedly found for nearly half of spike-specific TCRs. Most donors were white British, females outnumbered males, and clonal diversity was possibly underestimated.

The CDR3 is 14 amino acids. Germline V CDR1 and CDR2: LGHNA, YSLEER. Trimming cost V 4 bases and J 4 bases; bases outside gene matches: 6. Concerning this clone itself: What it recognizes is unknown.

Assay used: immunoSEQ multiplex PCR; TCRdb lists only in-frame clones, some missing. The table has some 90,000 clones, about 88% seen once; the top ten hold about 19%. This TCR derives from an adult in good health. The chain links TRBV4-3 to TRBJ1-1; the match to TRBD1 covers 7 bases. This sample comprised peripheral blood, obtained on day 0 of AZD1222 vaccination. The CDR3 reads CASSPTGIGTEAFF. For the CDR3, the DNA is TGCGCCAGCAGCCCGACAGGGATCGGCACTGAAGCTTTCTTT.